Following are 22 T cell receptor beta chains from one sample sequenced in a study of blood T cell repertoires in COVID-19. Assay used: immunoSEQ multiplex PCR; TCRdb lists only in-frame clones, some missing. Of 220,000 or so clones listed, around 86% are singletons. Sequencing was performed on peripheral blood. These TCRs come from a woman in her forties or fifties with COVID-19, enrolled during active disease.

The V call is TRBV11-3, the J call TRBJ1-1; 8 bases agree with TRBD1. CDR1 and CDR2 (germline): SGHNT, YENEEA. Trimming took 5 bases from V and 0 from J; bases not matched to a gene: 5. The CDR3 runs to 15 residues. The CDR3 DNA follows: TGTGCCAGCAGCCTTTACAGGGGGATGAACACTGAAGCTTTCTTT. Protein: CASSLYRGMNTEAFF.

The CDR3 here is CASSPTRVAGNQETQYF. DNA of the CDR3: TGCGCCAGCAGCCCTACCCGGGTAGCGGGGAACCAAGAGACCCAGTACTTC. The chain uses TRBV5-1 and TRBJ2-5, with 8 bases aligning to TRBD2. Germline values: CDR1 SGHRS, CDR2 YFSETQ. J gave up 0 bases and V 4 bases, and 11 bases lay outside the gene matches. The CDR3 is made up of 17 amino acids.

The CDR3 DNA is TGTGCCAGCAGTCCGAGTCGTAGCGGGGTTATCTCCTACGAGCAGTACGTC. It translates to CASSPSRSGVISYEQYV. The J gene is TRBJ2-7, the V gene TRBV2; TRBD2 agrees at 8 bases. The CDR3 covers 17 residues. Per the germline V gene, CDR1 is SNHLY and CDR2 is FYNNEI. The trim removed 5 bases at V and 0 bases at J, leaving 12 bases unmatched.

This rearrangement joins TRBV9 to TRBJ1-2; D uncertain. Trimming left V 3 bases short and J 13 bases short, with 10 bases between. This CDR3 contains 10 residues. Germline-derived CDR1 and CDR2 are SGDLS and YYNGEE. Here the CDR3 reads CASSGGAATF. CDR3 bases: TGTGCCAGCAGCGGAGGTGCAGCCACCTTC.

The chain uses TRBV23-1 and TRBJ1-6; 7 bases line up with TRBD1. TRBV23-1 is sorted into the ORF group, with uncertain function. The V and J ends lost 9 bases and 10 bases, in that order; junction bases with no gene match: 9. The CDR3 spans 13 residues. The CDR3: CASKQGTDSPLHF. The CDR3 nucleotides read TGCGCCAGTAAACAGGGGACGGACTCACCCCTCCACTTT.

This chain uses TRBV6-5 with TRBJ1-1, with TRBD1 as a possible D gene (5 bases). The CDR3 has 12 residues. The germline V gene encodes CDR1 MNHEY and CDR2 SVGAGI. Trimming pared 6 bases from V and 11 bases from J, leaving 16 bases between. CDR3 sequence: CASRWTPQMAFF. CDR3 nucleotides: TGTGCCAGCAGGTGGACACCCCAGATGGCTTTCTTT.

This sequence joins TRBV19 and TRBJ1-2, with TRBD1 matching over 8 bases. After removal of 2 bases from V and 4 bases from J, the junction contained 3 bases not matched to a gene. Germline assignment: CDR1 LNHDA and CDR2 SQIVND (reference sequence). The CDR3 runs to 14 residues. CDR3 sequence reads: CASSIQGAFYGYTF. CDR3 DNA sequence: TGTGCCAGTAGTATACAGGGGGCGTTCTATGGCTACACCTTC.

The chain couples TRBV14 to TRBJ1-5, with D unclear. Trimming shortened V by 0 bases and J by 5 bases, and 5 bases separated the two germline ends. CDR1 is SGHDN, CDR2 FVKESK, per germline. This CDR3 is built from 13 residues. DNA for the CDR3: TGTGCCAGCAGCCAAGACGTCTATCAGCCCCAGCATTTT. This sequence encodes CASSQDVYQPQHF. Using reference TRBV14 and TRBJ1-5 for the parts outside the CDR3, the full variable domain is EAGVTQFPSHSVIEKGQTVTLRCDPISGHDNLYWYRRVMGKEIKFLLHFVKESKQDESGMPNNRFLAERTGGTYSTLKVQPAELEDSGVYFCASSQDVYQPQHFGDGTRLSIL.

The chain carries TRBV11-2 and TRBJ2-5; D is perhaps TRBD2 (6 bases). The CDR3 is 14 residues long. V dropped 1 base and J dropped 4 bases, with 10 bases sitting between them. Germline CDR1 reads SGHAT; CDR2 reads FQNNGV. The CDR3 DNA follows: TGTGCCAGCAGCTTAGGACTAGGGGTAGAGACCCAGTACTTC. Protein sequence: CASSLGLGVETQYF.

CDR3 sequence reads: CASLGSLWYTF. The CDR3 coding sequence is TGTGCCAGCCTCGGTAGTCTGTGGTACACCTTC. This sequence joins TRBV7-6 and TRBJ1-2; unclear D gene. From germline, CDR1 is SGHVS and CDR2 FNYEAQ. This CDR3 has 11 amino acids. Deletions cut 8 bases from V and 11 bases from J, with 15 bases between.

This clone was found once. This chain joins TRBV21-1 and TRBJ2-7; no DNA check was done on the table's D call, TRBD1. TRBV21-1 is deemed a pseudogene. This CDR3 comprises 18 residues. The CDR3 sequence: CASSLLGTGQSKGHEQYV. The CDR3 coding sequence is TGTGCCAGCAGCCTCCTGGGGACAGGGCAATCAAAAGGACACGAGCAGTACGTC.

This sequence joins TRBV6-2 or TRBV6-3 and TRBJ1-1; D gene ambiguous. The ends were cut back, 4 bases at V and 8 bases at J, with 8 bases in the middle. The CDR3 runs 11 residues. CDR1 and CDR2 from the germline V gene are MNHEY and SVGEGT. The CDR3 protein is CASSSPLEAFF. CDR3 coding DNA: TGTGCCAGCAGTTCCCCACTGGAAGCTTTCTTT.

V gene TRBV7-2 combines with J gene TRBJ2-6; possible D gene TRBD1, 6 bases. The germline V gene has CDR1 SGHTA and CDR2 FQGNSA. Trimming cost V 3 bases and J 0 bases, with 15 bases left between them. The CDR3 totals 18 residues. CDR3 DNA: TGTGCCAGCAGCTTTTCGCAGGGGAGTCCCTCTGGGGCCAACGTCCTGACTTTC. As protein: CASSFSQGSPSGANVLTF.

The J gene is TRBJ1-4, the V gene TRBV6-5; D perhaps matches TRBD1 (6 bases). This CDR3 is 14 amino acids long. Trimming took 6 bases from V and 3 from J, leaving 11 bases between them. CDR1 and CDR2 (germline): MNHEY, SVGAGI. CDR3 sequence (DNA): TGTGCCAGCAGCTCAGGGGAAGCTAATGAAAAACTGTTTTTT. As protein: CASSSGEANEKLFF.

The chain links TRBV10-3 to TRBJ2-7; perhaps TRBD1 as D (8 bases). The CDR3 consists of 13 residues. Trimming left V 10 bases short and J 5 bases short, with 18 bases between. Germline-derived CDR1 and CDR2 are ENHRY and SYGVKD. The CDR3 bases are TGTGCCACCACTTGGGGGGGACAGGACGAGCAGTACTTC. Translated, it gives CATTWGGQDEQYF.

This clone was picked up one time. CDR3 coding DNA: TGCGCCAGCAGCACGGGGGGGAAGAATGAGCAGTTCTTC. It encodes CASSTGGKNEQFF. The V and J genes are TRBV10-1 and TRBJ2-1; 8 bases fit TRBD2. J gave up 7 bases and V 6 bases, and 5 bases lay outside the gene matches. This CDR3 spans 13 amino acids. Germline-derived CDR1 and CDR2 are WNHNN and SYGVQD (reference sequence).

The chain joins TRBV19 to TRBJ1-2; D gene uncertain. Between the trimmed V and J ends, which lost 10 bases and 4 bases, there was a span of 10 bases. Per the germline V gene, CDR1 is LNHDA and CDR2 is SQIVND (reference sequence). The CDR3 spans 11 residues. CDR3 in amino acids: CATKTGYGYTF. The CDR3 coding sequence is TGTGCCACCAAGACGGGCTATGGCTACACCTTC.

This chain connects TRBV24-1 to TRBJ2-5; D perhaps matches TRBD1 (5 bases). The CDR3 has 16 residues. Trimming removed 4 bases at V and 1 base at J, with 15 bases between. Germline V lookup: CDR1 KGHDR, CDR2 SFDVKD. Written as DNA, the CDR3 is TGTGCCACCAGTGACCCACTCCAGGGCACCCAAGAGACCCAGTACTTC. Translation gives CATSDPLQGTQETQYF.

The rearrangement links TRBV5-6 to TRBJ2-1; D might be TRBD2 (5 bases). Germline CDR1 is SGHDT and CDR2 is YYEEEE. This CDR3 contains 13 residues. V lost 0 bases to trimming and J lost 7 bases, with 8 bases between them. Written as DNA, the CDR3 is TGTGCCAGCAGCTTGGCACAGCGGAATGAGCAGTTCTTC. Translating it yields CASSLAQRNEQFF. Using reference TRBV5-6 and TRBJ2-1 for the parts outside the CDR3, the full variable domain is DAGVTQSPTHLIKTRGQQVTLRCSPKSGHDTVSWYQQALGQGPQFIFQYYEEEERQRGNFPDRFSGHQFPNYSSELNVNALLLGDSALYLCASSLAQRNEQFFGPGTRLTVL.

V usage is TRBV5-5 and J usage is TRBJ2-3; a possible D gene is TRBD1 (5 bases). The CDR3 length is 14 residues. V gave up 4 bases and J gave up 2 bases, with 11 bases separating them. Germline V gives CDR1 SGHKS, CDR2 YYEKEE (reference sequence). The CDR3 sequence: CASSLDSATDTQYF. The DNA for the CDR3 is TGTGCCAGCAGCCTTGACAGCGCCACAGATACGCAGTATTTT.

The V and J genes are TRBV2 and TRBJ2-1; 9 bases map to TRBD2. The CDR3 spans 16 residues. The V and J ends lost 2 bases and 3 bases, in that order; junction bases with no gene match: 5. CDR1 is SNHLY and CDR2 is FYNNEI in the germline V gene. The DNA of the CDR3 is TGTGCCAGCAGTGAAAATAGCGGGGGCTTCTACAATGAGCAGTTCTTC. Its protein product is CASSENSGGFYNEQFF. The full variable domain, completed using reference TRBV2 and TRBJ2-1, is EPEVTQTPSHQVTQMGQEVILRCVPISNHLYFYWYRQILGQKVEFLVSFYNNEISEKSEIFDDQFSVERPDGSNFTLKIRSTKLEDSAMYFCASSENSGGFYNEQFFGPGTRLTVL.

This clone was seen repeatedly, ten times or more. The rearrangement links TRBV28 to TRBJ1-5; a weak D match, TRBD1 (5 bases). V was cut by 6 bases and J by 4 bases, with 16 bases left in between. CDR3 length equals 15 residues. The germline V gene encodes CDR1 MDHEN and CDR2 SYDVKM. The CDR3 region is CASRDSGFRNQPQHF. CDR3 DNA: TGTGCCAGCAGAGATTCAGGGTTTCGAAATCAGCCCCAGCATTTT.